This T cell receptor (beta chain) comes out of a study of T cell changes during pregnancy in multiple sclerosis. The CDR3 has 15 residues. Germline V gives CDR1 SEHNR, CDR2 FQNEAQ (reference sequence). The V gene lost 5 bases and the J gene lost 4 bases, with 17 bases spanning the gap. The method was immunoSEQ multiplex PCR; TCRdb's version includes in-frame clones alone and lacks a portion of them. This sample yields around 50,000 clones, of which 85% to 95% are seen a single time; 0.55% to 0.65% belongs to the top ten. V usage is TRBV7-9 and J usage is TRBJ1-2; no reliable D call. The input for sequencing was CD4+ T cells from peripheral blood mononuclear cells, taken after pregnancy. This sequence was found in a female donor in good health, enrolled as a control in a pregnancy study. DNA of the CDR3: TGTGCCAGCAGCCCGTGGGCAGGAAATAGCTATGGCTACACCTTC. It translates to CASSPWAGNSYGYTF.